This entry is about one T cell receptor (beta chain). The sample is drawn from a study of blood T cell repertoires in COVID-19. Whole-study context: The United States, Italy and Spain provided the acute and convalescent COVID-19 samples. From T cells, B-cell-depleted T cells, or PBMCs came the material, which was cDNA or gDNA.

As originally analysed: It was from reference gene primer amplification that nucleated cell counts were estimated. The protocol was immunoSEQ multiplex PCR, while the TCRdb copy is restricted to in-frame clones and leaves out a portion. V, J and clone size were drawn from that table, and D and trimming were deduced from the DNA. The sample carries approximately 140,000 clones, around 80% recorded once. The specimen sequenced was peripheral blood. The sequence was obtained from a man between 60 and 70 years old with active or convalescent COVID-19.

The CDR3 DNA follows: TGTGCCAGCAGCCGAAGGGCGGGAACCTATGGCTACACCTTC. It yields the protein CASSRRAGTYGYTF. The J gene is TRBJ1-2, the V gene TRBV6-2 or TRBV6-3; D uncertain. V was clipped by 6 bases and J by 4 bases, with 15 bases between them. The CDR3 has 14 residues. CDR1 and CDR2 (germline): MNHEY, SVGEGT.